This T cell receptor beta chain is from a study of T cells after somatic rescue of genetic block. V dropped 3 bases and J dropped 7 bases, with 21 bases sitting between them. This CDR3 has 17 residues. CDR1 is MGHRA and CDR2 is YSYEKL in the germline V gene. Clones were sequenced by immunoSEQ multiplex PCR, and TCRdb holds only the in-frame ones, with some missing. The table has approximately 70,000 clones, under 95% seen once. The J gene is TRBJ1-4, the V gene TRBV4-1; D is uncertain. What was sequenced was peripheral blood mononuclear cells (PBMCs). The source of this sequence is a man aged 25-45 years. CDR3 residues: CASSQPPPVRLREKLFF. As DNA, the CDR3 is TGCGCCAGCAGCCAGCCCCCCCCCGTCAGGTTACGTGAAAAACTGTTTTTT.